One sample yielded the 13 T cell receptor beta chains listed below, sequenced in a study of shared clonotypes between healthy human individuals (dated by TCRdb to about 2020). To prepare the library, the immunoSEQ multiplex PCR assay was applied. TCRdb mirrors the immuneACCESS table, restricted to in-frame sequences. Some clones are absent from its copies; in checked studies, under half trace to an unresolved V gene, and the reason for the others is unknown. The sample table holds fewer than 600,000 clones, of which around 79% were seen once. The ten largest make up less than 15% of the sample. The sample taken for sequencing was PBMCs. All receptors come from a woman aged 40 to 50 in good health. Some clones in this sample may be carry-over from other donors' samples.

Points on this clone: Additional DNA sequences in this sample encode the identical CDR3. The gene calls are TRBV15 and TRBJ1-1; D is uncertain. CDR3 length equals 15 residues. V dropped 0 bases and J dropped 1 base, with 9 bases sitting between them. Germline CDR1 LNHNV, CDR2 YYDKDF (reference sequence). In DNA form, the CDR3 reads TGTGCCACCAGCAGAGATCGCAGTGGGAACACTGAAGCTTTCTTT. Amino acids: CATSRDRSGNTEAFF.

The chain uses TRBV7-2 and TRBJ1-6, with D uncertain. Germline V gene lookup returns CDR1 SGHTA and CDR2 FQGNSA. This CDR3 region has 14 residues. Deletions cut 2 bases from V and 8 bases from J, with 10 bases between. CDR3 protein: CASSLFGSDSPLHF. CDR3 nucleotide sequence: TGTGCCAGCAGCTTATTTGGCAGCGATTCACCCCTCCACTTT.

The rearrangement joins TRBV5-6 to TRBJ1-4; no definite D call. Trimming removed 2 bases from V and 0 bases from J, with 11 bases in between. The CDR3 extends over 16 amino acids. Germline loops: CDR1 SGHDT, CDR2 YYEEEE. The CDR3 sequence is CASSFFQVATNEKLFF. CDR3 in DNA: TGTGCCAGCAGCTTCTTTCAAGTTGCAACTAATGAAAAACTGTTTTTT. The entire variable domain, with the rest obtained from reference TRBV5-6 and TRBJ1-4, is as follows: DAGVTQSPTHLIKTRGQQVTLRCSPKSGHDTVSWYQQALGQGPQFIFQYYEEEERQRGNFPDRFSGHQFPNYSSELNVNALLLGDSALYLCASSFFQVATNEKLFFGSGTQLSVL.

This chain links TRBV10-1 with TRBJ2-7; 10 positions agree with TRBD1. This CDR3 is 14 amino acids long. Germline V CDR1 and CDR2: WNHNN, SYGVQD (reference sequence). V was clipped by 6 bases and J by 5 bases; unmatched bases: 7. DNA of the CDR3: TGCGCCAGCAGGAGGGACAGGGGTCGTAACGAGCAGTACTTC. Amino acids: CASRRDRGRNEQYF.

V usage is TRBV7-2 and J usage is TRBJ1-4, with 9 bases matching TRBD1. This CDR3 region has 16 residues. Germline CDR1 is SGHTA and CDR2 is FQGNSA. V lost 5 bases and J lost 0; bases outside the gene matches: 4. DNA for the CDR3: TGTGCCAGCAGCCCACGACAGGGGGCAACTAATGAAAAACTGTTTTTT. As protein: CASSPRQGATNEKLFF.

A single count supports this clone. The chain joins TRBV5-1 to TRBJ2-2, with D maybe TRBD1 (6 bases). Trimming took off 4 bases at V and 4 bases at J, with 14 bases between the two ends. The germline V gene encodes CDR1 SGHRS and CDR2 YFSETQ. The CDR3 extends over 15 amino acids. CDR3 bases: TGCGCCAGCAGCCCCCGGACAGAGAGCACCGGGGAGCTGTTTTTT. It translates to CASSPRTESTGELFF. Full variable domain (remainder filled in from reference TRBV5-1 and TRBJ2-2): KAGVTQTPRYLIKTRGQQVTLSCSPISGHRSVSWYQQTPGQGLQFLFEYFSETQRNKGNFPGRFSGRQFSNSRSEMNVSTLELGDSALYLCASSPRTESTGELFFGEGSRLTVL.

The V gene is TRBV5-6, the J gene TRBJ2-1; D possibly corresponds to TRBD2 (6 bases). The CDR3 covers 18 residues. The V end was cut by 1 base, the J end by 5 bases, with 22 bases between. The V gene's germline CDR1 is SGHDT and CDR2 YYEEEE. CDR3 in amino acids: CASSLLLSLARPNNEQFF. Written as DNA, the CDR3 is TGTGCCAGCAGCTTGTTACTATCCCTAGCGCGACCAAACAATGAGCAGTTCTTC.

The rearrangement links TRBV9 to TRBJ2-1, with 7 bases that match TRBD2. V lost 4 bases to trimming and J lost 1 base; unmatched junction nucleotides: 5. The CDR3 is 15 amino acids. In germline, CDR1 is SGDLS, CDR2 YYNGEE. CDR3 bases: TGTGCCAGCAGCCCGCGGGAGAGGTCCTACAATGAGCAGTTCTTC. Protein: CASSPRERSYNEQFF.

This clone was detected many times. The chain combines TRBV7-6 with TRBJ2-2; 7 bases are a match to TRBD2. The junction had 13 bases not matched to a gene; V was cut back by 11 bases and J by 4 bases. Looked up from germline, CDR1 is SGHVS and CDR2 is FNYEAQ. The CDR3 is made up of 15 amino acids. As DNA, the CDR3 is TGTGCCGTATTTCCTAGCGGCTCGGGCACCGGGGAGCTGTTTTTT. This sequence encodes CAVFPSGSGTGELFF.

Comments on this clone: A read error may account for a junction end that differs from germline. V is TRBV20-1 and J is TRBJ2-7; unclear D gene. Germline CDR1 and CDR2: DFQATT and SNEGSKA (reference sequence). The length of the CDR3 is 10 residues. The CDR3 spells CSAIKSEQCF. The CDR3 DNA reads TGCAGTGCTATCAAAAGCGAGCAGTGCTTC.

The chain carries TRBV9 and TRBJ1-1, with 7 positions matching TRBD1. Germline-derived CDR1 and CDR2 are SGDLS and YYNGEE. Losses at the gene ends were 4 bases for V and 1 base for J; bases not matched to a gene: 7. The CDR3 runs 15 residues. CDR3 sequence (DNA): TGTGCCAGCAGCTCCCGGACAGGATCGAACACTGAAGCTTTCTTT. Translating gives CASSSRTGSNTEAFF.

The CDR3 DNA reads as TGTGCCAGCAGCTTAGTCGGTAATGAGCAGTTCTTC. Translated, it gives CASSLVGNEQFF. The chain combines TRBV7-3 with TRBJ2-1; D is ambiguous. The CDR3 runs to 12 residues. V dropped 2 bases and J dropped 7 bases, with 6 bases sitting between them. Germline V gene sequence: CDR1 SGHTA, CDR2 FQGTGA. The variable domain in full, completed from reference TRBV7-3 and TRBJ2-1, reads GAGVSQTPSNKVTEKGKYVELRCDPISGHTALYWYRQSLGQGPEFLIYFQGTGAADDSGLPNDRFFAVRPEGSVSTLKIQRTERGDSAVYLCASSLVGNEQFFGPGTRLTVL.

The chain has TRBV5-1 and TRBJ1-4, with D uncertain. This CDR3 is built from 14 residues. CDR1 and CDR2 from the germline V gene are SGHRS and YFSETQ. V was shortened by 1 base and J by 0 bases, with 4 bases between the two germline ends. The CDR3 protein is CASSLTATNEKLFF. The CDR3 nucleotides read TGCGCCAGCAGCTTGACAGCAACTAATGAAAAACTGTTTTTT.